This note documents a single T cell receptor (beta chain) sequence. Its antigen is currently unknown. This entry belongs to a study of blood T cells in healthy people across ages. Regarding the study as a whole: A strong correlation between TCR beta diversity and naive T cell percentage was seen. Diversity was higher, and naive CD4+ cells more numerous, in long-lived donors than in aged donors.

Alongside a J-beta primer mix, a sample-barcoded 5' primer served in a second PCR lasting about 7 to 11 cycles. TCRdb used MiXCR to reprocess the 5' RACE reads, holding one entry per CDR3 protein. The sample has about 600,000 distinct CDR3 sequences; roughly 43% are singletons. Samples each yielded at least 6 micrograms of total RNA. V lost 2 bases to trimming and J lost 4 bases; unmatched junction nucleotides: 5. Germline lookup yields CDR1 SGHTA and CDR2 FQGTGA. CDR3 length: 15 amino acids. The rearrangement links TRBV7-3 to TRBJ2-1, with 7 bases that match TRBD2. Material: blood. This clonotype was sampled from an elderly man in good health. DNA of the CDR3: TGTGCCAGCAGCTTATCTGGGGGGGGGTACAATGAGCAGTTCTTC. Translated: CASSLSGGGYNEQFF.